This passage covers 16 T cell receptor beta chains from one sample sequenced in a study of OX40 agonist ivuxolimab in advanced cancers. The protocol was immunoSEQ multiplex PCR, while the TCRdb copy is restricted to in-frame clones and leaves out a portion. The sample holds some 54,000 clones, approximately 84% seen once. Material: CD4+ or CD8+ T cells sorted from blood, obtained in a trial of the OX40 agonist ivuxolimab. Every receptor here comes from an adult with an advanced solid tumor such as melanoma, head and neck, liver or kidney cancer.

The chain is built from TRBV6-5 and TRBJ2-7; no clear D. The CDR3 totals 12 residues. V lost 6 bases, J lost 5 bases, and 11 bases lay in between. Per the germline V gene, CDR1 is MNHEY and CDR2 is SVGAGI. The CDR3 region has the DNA TGTGCCAGCAGGACACTTGGCGACGAGCAGTACTTC. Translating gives CASRTLGDEQYF.

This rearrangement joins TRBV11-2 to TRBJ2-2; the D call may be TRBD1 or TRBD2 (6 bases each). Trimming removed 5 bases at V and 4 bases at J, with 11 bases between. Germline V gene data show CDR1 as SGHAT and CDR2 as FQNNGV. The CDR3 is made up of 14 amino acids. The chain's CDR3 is CASSPWGATGELFF. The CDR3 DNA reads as TGTGCCAGCAGCCCATGGGGGGCCACCGGGGAGCTGTTTTTT.

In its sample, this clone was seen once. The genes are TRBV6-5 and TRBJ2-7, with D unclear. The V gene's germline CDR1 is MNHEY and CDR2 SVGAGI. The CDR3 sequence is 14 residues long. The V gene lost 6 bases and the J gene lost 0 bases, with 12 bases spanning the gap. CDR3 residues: CASRRTSSSYEQYF. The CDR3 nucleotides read TGTGCCAGCAGACGGACCTCAAGCTCCTACGAGCAGTACTTC.

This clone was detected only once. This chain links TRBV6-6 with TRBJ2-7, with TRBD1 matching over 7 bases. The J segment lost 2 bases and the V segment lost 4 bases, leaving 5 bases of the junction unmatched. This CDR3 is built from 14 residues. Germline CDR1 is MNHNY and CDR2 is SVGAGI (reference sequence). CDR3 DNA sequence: TGTGCCAGCAGTTGGCTTGGGACAGCCTACGAGCAGTACTTC. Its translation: CASSWLGTAYEQYF.

DNA for the CDR3: TGCGCCAGCAGCTTGGTAGCACAGGGTCATCAAGATACGCAGTATTTT. It translates to CASSLVAQGHQDTQYF. This chain connects TRBV5-1 to TRBJ2-3, with D perhaps matching TRBD1 (6 bases). The CDR3 is 16 amino acids. V was clipped by 0 bases and J by 5 bases, with 16 bases between them. Germline assignment: CDR1 SGHRS and CDR2 YFSETQ.

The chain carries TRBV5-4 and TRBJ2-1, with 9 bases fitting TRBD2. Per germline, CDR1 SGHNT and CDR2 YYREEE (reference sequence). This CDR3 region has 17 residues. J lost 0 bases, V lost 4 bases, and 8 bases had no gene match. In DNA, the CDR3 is TGTGCCAGCAGCCGCATTCTAGCGGGGATCTCCTACAATGAGCAGTTCTTC. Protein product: CASSRILAGISYNEQFF. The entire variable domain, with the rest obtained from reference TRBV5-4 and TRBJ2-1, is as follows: ETGVTQSPTHLIKTRGQQVTLRCSSQSGHNTVSWYQQALGQGPQFIFQYYREEENGRGNFPPRFSGLQFPNYSSELNVNALELDDSALYLCASSRILAGISYNEQFFGPGTRLTVL.

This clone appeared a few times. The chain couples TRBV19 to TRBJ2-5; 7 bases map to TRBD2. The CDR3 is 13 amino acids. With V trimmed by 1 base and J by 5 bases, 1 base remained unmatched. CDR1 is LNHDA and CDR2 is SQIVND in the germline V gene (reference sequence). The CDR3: CASSIAGRETQYF. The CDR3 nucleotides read TGTGCCAGTAGTATAGCCGGGAGGGAGACCCAGTACTTC.

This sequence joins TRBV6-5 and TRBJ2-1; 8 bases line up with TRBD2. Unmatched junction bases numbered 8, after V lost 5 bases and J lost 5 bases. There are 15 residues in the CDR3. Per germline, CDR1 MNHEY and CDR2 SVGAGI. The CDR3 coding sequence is TGTGCCAGCAGTCTACAGCGGGAGCCGAACAATGAGCAGTTCTTC. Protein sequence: CASSLQREPNNEQFF.

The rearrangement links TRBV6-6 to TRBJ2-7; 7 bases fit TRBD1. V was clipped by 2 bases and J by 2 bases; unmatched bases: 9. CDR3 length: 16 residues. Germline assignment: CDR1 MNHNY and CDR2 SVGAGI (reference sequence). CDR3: CASSYGDRNIPYEQYF. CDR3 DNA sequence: TGTGCCAGCAGTTACGGGGACAGAAATATACCCTACGAGCAGTACTTC.

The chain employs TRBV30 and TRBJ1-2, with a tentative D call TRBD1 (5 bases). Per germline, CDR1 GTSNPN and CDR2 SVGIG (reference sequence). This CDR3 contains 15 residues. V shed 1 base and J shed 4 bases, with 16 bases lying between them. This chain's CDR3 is CAWSGRVRIGYGYTF. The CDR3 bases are TGTGCCTGGAGTGGCAGGGTTAGGATCGGCTATGGCTACACCTTC. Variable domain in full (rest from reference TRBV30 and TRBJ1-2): SQTIHQWPATLVQPVGSPLSLECTVEGTSNPNLYWYRQAAGRGLQLLFYSVGIGQISSEVPQNLSASRPQDRQFILSSKKLLLSDSGFYLCAWSGRVRIGYGYTFGSGTRLTVV.

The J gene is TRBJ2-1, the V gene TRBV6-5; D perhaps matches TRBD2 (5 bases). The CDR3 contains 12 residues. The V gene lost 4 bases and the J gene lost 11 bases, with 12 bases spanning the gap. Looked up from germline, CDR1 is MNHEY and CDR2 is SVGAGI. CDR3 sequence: CASSSSLGKQFF. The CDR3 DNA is TGTGCCAGCAGTTCTTCCCTCGGGAAGCAGTTCTTC.

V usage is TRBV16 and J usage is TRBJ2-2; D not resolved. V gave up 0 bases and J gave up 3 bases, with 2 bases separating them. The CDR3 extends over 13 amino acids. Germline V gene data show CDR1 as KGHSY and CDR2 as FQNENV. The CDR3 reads CASSQSDTGELFF. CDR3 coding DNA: TGTGCCAGCAGCCAATCTGACACCGGGGAGCTGTTTTTT. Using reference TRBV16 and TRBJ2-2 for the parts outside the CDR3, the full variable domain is GEEVAQTPKHLVRGEGQKAKLYCAPIKGHSYVFWYQQVLKNEFKFLISFQNENVFDETGMPKERFSAKCLPNSPCSLEIQATKLEDSAVYFCASSQSDTGELFFGEGSRLTVL.

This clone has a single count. CDR3 sequence reads: CASSPPKGSSYGYTF. CDR3 bases: TGTGCCAGCAGTCCACCCAAGGGTAGTAGCTATGGCTACACCTTC. This chain joins TRBV28 and TRBJ1-2; D call uncertain. CDR1 and CDR2 from the germline V gene are MDHEN and SYDVKM. The CDR3 runs 15 residues. Trimming shortened V by 5 bases and J by 4 bases, and 17 bases separated the two germline ends.

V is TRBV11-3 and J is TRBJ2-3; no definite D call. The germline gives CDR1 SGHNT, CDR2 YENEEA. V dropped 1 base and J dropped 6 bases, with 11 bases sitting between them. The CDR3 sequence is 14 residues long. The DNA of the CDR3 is TGTGCCAGCAGCTTAGGATCGGAAACTGATACGCAGTATTTT. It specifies CASSLGSETDTQYF.

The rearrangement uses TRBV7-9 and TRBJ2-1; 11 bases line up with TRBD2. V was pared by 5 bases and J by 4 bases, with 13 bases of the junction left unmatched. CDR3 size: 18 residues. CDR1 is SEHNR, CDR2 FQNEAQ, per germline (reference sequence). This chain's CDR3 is CASSPGGPGLAGYNEQFF. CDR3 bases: TGTGCCAGCAGCCCGGGGGGCCCCGGACTAGCGGGTTACAATGAGCAGTTCTTC.

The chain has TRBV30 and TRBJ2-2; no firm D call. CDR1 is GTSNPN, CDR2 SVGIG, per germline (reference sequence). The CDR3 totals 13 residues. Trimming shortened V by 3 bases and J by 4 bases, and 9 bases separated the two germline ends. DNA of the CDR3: TGTGCCTGGAGCCAGACTGTCACCGGGGAGCTGTTTTTT. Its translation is CAWSQTVTGELFF.